These T cell receptor beta chains were read from a single sample in a study of blood T cells in healthy people across ages. In TCRdb, the 5' RACE reads were re-called with MiXCR into one record per CDR3 protein. Of around 1,500,000 distinct CDR3 sequences listed, roughly 40% are singletons. The source material was blood. Source of these receptors: a woman aged 18-30 years in good health. CDR3s include the opening cysteine and the closing phenylalanine or tryptophan. Fields, in order: clone size, D gene, V gene, J gene, CDR3 DNA, CDR3 protein. The D gene is left open where the match is weak. Clone size is given for some rows only: seen once, a few or many times, or a class if the clone is expanded.

clone size: NA
D gene: NA
V gene: TRBV27
J gene: TRBJ1-2
CDR3 DNA: TGTGCCAGCAGCCCCGGGGCATCTTATAACTATGGCTACACCTTC
CDR3 protein: CASSPGASYNYGYTF

clone size: few
D gene: TRBD1
V gene: TRBV12-3/TRBV12-4
J gene: TRBJ1-1
CDR3 DNA: TGTGCCAGCAGTTCCTTGATCCGGACAGGGACTGAAGCTTTCTTT
CDR3 protein: CASSSLIRTGTEAFF

clone size: once
D gene: NA
V gene: TRBV7-2
J gene: TRBJ2-3
CDR3 DNA: TGTGCCAGCAGCCCAAAGAACACAGATACGCAGTATTTT
CDR3 protein: CASSPKNTDTQYF

clone size: NA
D gene: NA
V gene: TRBV4-1
J gene: TRBJ1-4
CDR3 DNA: TGCGCCAGCAGCCAAGGCAGGCGACAGCGGCCCACAGTGACAGAAAAACTGTTTTTT
CDR3 protein: CASSQGRRQRPTVTEKLFF

clone size: once
D gene: TRBD1
V gene: TRBV7-2
J gene: TRBJ1-3
CDR3 DNA: TGTGCCAGCAGCTTGACAGGGGCTAACTCTGGAAACACCATATATTTT
CDR3 protein: CASSLTGANSGNTIYF

clone size: few
D gene: NA
V gene: TRBV20-1
J gene: TRBJ1-1
CDR3 DNA: TGCAGTGTAAAGGGGGGGAACACTGAAGCTTTCTTT
CDR3 protein: CSVKGGNTEAFF

clone size: few
D gene: NA
V gene: TRBV7-2
J gene: TRBJ2-5
CDR3 DNA: TGTGCCAGCAGCTTAGGAAACCATGGGGATGAGCAGTACTTC
CDR3 protein: CASSLGNHGDEQYF

clone size: once
D gene: TRBD1
V gene: TRBV10-3
J gene: TRBJ2-4
CDR3 DNA: TGTGCCATCGAGAGGACAGGGGCGGACAAAAACATTCAGTACTTC
CDR3 protein: CAIERTGADKNIQYF

clone size: NA
D gene: TRBD2
V gene: TRBV7-2
J gene: TRBJ2-1
CDR3 DNA: TGTACCAGCAGCTTAGCGAGCACTAGCGGGGCGAATGAGCAGTTCTTC
CDR3 protein: CTSSLASTSGANEQFF

clone size: many
D gene: NA
V gene: TRBV20-1
J gene: TRBJ2-7
CDR3 DNA: TGCAGTGCTTCCGGGACATTTTCCTACGAGCAGTACTTC
CDR3 protein: CSASGTFSYEQYF

clone size: few
D gene: TRBD2
V gene: TRBV7-8
J gene: TRBJ2-1
CDR3 DNA: TGTGCCAGCAGCTCTCTAGCGGGAGAGGCCGTAGATGAGCAGTTCTTC
CDR3 protein: CASSSLAGEAVDEQFF

clone size: NA
D gene: NA
V gene: TRBV10-1
J gene: TRBJ2-1
CDR3 DNA: TGCGCCAGCAGTGACGGGGACAATGAGCAGTTCTTC
CDR3 protein: CASSDGDNEQFF

clone size: few
D gene: NA
V gene: TRBV30
J gene: TRBJ2-3
CDR3 DNA: TGTGCCTGGACTCGTCGGGATACGCAGTATTTT
CDR3 protein: CAWTRRDTQYF

clone size: few
D gene: NA
V gene: TRBV2
J gene: TRBJ2-7
CDR3 DNA: TGTGCCAGCAGTGAAGGAAGGAACAGGCACTCCTACGAGCAGTACTTC
CDR3 protein: CASSEGRNRHSYEQYF

clone size: once
D gene: NA
V gene: TRBV3-1
J gene: TRBJ2-2
CDR3 DNA: TGTGCCAGCAGACGAGGCCACACCGGGGAGCTGTTTTTT
CDR3 protein: CASRRGHTGELFF

clone size: NA
D gene: NA
V gene: TRBV12-3/TRBV12-4
J gene: TRBJ2-7
CDR3 DNA: TGTGCCAGCAGTTTATCTACAGGGAAGGCTAGCGAGCAGTACTTC
CDR3 protein: CASSLSTGKASEQYF

clone size: NA
D gene: NA
V gene: TRBV7-2
J gene: TRBJ2-7
CDR3 DNA: TGTGCCAGCAGCTTAGCTGCGTTTACGGGATCCTACGAGCAGTACTTC
CDR3 protein: CASSLAAFTGSYEQYF

clone size: NA
D gene: TRBD2
V gene: TRBV10-3
J gene: TRBJ2-7
CDR3 DNA: TGTGCCATCAGTGGGGGACTAGCGGGCGCCGGCGAGCAGTACTTC
CDR3 protein: CAISGGLAGAGEQYF

clone size: once
D gene: TRBD1
V gene: TRBV20-1
J gene: TRBJ2-7
CDR3 DNA: TGCAGTGCCCCCCCCCTCGGGACAGGGATTTACAATGAGCAGTACTTC
CDR3 protein: CSAPPLGTGIYNEQYF

clone size: NA
D gene: TRBD1
V gene: TRBV7-9
J gene: TRBJ1-5
CDR3 DNA: TGTGCCAGCAGCTTAGAACCAGGGGGTGGGGGTCAGCCCCAGCATTTT
CDR3 protein: CASSLEPGGGGQPQHF

clone size: few
D gene: NA
V gene: TRBV4-1
J gene: TRBJ2-7
CDR3 DNA: TGCGCCAGCAGACCCCGGACAAGCTCCTACGAGCAGTACTTC
CDR3 protein: CASRPRTSSYEQYF

clone size: few
D gene: TRBD2
V gene: TRBV7-2
J gene: TRBJ2-3
CDR3 DNA: TGTGCCAGCAGAAACTTAGCGGGGGGTAGCACAGATACGCAGTATTTT
CDR3 protein: CASRNLAGGSTDTQYF

clone size: many
D gene: NA
V gene: TRBV29-1
J gene: TRBJ1-4
CDR3 DNA: TGCAGCGTTGGTTCTTCACCGGAAAAACTGTTTTTT
CDR3 protein: CSVGSSPEKLFF

clone size: many
D gene: TRBD2
V gene: TRBV20-1
J gene: TRBJ2-7
CDR3 DNA: TGCAGTGCTCAGGCGGGGGACGAGCAGTACTTC
CDR3 protein: CSAQAGDEQYF

clone size: NA
D gene: NA
V gene: TRBV6-6
J gene: TRBJ1-5
CDR3 DNA: TGTGCCAGCAGTTTGGTGTCGGGCGGCGATCAGCCCCAGCATTTT
CDR3 protein: CASSLVSGGDQPQHF

clone size: NA
D gene: TRBD2
V gene: TRBV5-1
J gene: TRBJ2-3
CDR3 DNA: TGCGCCAGCAGCTTGGCCCTAGCGGCGGTCACAGATACGCAGTATTTT
CDR3 protein: CASSLALAAVTDTQYF

clone size: once
D gene: NA
V gene: TRBV2
J gene: TRBJ2-3
CDR3 DNA: TGTGTCAGCAATGGTTTTAGCACAGATACGCAGTATTTT
CDR3 protein: CVSNGFSTDTQYF

clone size: NA
D gene: NA
V gene: TRBV21-1
J gene: TRBJ2-1
CDR3 DNA: TGTGCCAGCAGCAAAGGGCTAAACTCCTACAATGAGCAGTTCTTC
CDR3 protein: CASSKGLNSYNEQFF

clone size: NA
D gene: NA
V gene: TRBV12-3/TRBV12-4
J gene: TRBJ1-1
CDR3 DNA: TGTGCCAGCAGTGCGGGCGTGGGGACGGCTTTCTTT
CDR3 protein: CASSAGVGTAFF

clone size: NA
D gene: TRBD2
V gene: TRBV7-6
J gene: TRBJ2-1
CDR3 DNA: TGTGCCAGCAGCTTGGCTAGCGGGGTCTCCTCCTACAATGAGCAGTTCTTC
CDR3 protein: CASSLASGVSSYNEQFF

clone size: NA
D gene: NA
V gene: TRBV4-2
J gene: TRBJ2-3
CDR3 DNA: TGTGCCAGCAGCCAAGGGGGGCTAGCCCAAGATACGCAGTATTTT
CDR3 protein: CASSQGGLAQDTQYF

clone size: NA
D gene: TRBD2
V gene: TRBV7-6
J gene: TRBJ2-1
CDR3 DNA: TGTGCCAGCAGCTACACCCCAGGGGGACTAGCGGCCCTAGGGAATGAGCAGTTCTTC
CDR3 protein: CASSYTPGGLAALGNEQFF

clone size: NA
D gene: TRBD1
V gene: TRBV20-1
J gene: TRBJ1-6
CDR3 DNA: TGCAGTGCTCCCGGGACAGAAGGCTCCTATAATTCACCCCTCCACTTT
CDR3 protein: CSAPGTEGSYNSPLHF

clone size: NA
D gene: TRBD1
V gene: TRBV6-1
J gene: TRBJ1-2
CDR3 DNA: TGTGCCAGCATGAAGGACAGGGGGCTCGGTCGGATCTATGGCTACACCTTC
CDR3 protein: CASMKDRGLGRIYGYTF

clone size: many
D gene: NA
V gene: TRBV3-1
J gene: TRBJ1-2
CDR3 DNA: TGTGCCAGCAGCCAAGGACGGGGCGTAGGCTACACCTTC
CDR3 protein: CASSQGRGVGYTF

clone size: once
D gene: TRBD2
V gene: TRBV27
J gene: TRBJ2-1
CDR3 DNA: TGTGCCAGCAGTCTCGTGACGAGCGGGACTCCGAATGAGCAGTTCTTC
CDR3 protein: CASSLVTSGTPNEQFF

clone size: NA
D gene: NA
V gene: TRBV6-6
J gene: TRBJ1-2
CDR3 DNA: TGTGCCAGCCGGGGGTCTTCCCAGGATGGCTACACCTTC
CDR3 protein: CASRGSSQDGYTF

clone size: few
D gene: TRBD2
V gene: TRBV6-2/TRBV6-3
J gene: TRBJ2-7
CDR3 DNA: TGTGCCAGCAGTCCACAAAATAGCGGGCCTAGCTACGAGCAGTACTTC
CDR3 protein: CASSPQNSGPSYEQYF

clone size: few
D gene: TRBD2
V gene: TRBV10-3
J gene: TRBJ2-7
CDR3 DNA: TGTGCCATCAGTGAGGGACTAGCGGGGGGTAAAAGCTCCTACAATGAGCAGTACTTC
CDR3 protein: CAISEGLAGGKSSYNEQYF

clone size: NA
D gene: NA
V gene: TRBV6-6
J gene: TRBJ2-7
CDR3 DNA: TGTGCCAGCAGCGGACTGGAATGGCCCTACGAGCAGTACTTC
CDR3 protein: CASSGLEWPYEQYF

clone size: NA
D gene: TRBD2
V gene: TRBV30
J gene: TRBJ2-1
CDR3 DNA: TGTGCCAGATCCCCGGGACTAGTTTACAATGAGCAGTTCTTC
CDR3 protein: CARSPGLVYNEQFF

clone size: NA
D gene: NA
V gene: TRBV5-1
J gene: TRBJ2-1
CDR3 DNA: TGCGCCAGCAGCTTGGGGGTAGGGGACGGTATGTACAATGAGCAGTTCTTC
CDR3 protein: CASSLGVGDGMYNEQFF